Listed here are 5 T cell receptor beta chains from one sample, sequenced in a study of CD8+CD57+ T cells in acquired aplastic anemia. TCR beta VDJ and CDR3 were profiled, and genomic DNA was the template. TCRdb fed the reads into MiXCR, producing one record per CDR3 protein. Counted here are around 190,000 distinct CDR3 sequences, around 59% occurring once; the ten biggest clones make up about 16%. The sequencing input was sorted CD4+, CD8+, or CD8+CD57+ T cells (not recorded which) from PBMCs. All receptors derive from a human donor in good health, serving as a control.

This chain uses TRBV2 with TRBJ1-2; 7 positions match TRBD1. J lost 7 bases, V lost 6 bases, and 8 bases had no gene match. The germline V gene encodes CDR1 SNHLY and CDR2 FYNNEI. The CDR3 spans 13 residues. The CDR3 DNA reads as TGTGCCAGCAGGAAGACAGGGATAGGTGGCTACACCTTC. This codes for CASRKTGIGGYTF.

V and J are TRBV19 and TRBJ1-2; the D gene is possibly TRBD1 (5 bases). The germline CDR1 and CDR2 sequences are LNHDA and SQIVND (reference sequence). V lost 5 bases and J 4 bases, leaving 20 bases between the germline ends. The CDR3 is 16 amino acids. CDR3 DNA: TGTGCCAGTAGTCCAACTGCGGGGAGACAGTCCTATGGCTACACCTTC. Translation gives CASSPTAGRQSYGYTF.

This clonotype was recorded a few times. The chain couples TRBV15 to TRBJ2-7; no clear D gene. This CDR3 is built from 14 residues. Germline CDR1 LNHNV, CDR2 YYDKDF (reference sequence). Deletions cut 1 base from V and 6 bases from J, with 13 bases between. CDR3 loop: CATSRGGSPGEQYF. CDR3 coding DNA: TGTGCCACCAGCAGAGGAGGTAGCCCTGGCGAGCAGTACTTC.

This clonotype was seen many times. The V gene is TRBV20-1, the J gene TRBJ1-6; 9 positions match TRBD1. Germline lookup yields CDR1 DFQATT and CDR2 SNEGSKA (reference sequence). V was clipped by 1 base and J by 7 bases; unmatched bases: 2. This CDR3 contains 14 residues. The CDR3 here is CSARAGTGNSPLHF. Written as DNA, the CDR3 is TGCAGTGCTAGAGCCGGGACAGGGAATTCACCCCTCCACTTT.

The chain joins TRBV29-1 to TRBJ2-5, with 14 positions matching TRBD2. The last part of the DNA fits TRBJ2-1 better; the J call may be wrong. This CDR3 comprises 13 residues. Germline V gene lookup returns CDR1 SQVTM and CDR2 ANQGSEA. CDR3 sequence (DNA): TGCAGCGTCCAGGGACTAGCGGGAGCTGAGCAGTTCTTC. It translates to CSVQGLAGAEQFF.